This paragraph reports one T cell receptor beta chain. As yet, its antigen is unknown. Generated by immunoSEQ multiplex PCR, the TCRdb table keeps only in-frame clones and is missing some. The sample carries around 50,000 clones, 86% recorded once. The sample is drawn from a study of T cells in localized non-small cell lung cancer. Germline CDR1 SGDLS, CDR2 YYNGEE. CDR3 size: 18 residues. With 4 bases removed from V and 2 bases from J, the gap between germline ends came to 23 bases. Overall study findings and caveats: A single tumor region was sequenced, leaving heterogeneity possible.

The sequence was obtained from a man aged 35 to 70 with stage II lung adenocarcinoma. The gene calls are TRBV9 and TRBJ2-3; D is possibly TRBD1 (7 bases). This sample comprised PBMCs, obtained before any cancer treatment. The CDR3 here is CASSSYLAGGLNTDTQYF. In DNA form, the CDR3 reads TGTGCCAGCAGCTCCTACTTAGCAGGGGGACTCAACACAGATACGCAGTATTTT.